The 11 T cell receptor beta chains given below trace back to one sample, sequenced in a study. TCRdb reprocessed the RT-PCR reads via MiXCR and lists one record per CDR3 protein. The sample includes almost 700,000 distinct CDR3 sequences, approximately 15% of them seen just once. Sequenced input: memory CD4+ T cells from blood. The origin of the receptors is a female donor in good health, serving as a healthy control.

This clonotype was counted only a few times. J is TRBJ2-2 and V is TRBV7-9; D is possibly TRBD1 (6 bases). CDR3 length: 15 amino acids. Germline CDR1 reads SEHNR; CDR2 reads FQNEAQ (reference sequence). Trimming pared 5 bases from V and 0 bases from J, leaving 10 bases between. Here the CDR3 reads CASSNDRTNTGELFF. CDR3 nucleotide sequence: TGTGCCAGCAGCAACGACAGGACGAACACCGGGGAGCTGTTTTTT. Supplemented by reference TRBV7-9 and TRBJ2-2, the full variable domain reads DTGVSQNPRHKITKRGQNVTFRCDPISEHNRLYWYRQTLGQGPEFLTYFQNEAQLEKSRLLSDRFSAERPKGSFSTLEIQRTEQGDSAMYLCASSNDRTNTGELFFGEGSRLTVL.

This clonotype was counted many times. The CDR3: CASSDTGFYEQYF. The CDR3 DNA sequence: TGTGCCAGCAGTGATACAGGGTTCTACGAGCAGTACTTC. This sequence joins TRBV12-3 or TRBV12-4 and TRBJ2-7; D is perhaps TRBD1 (6 bases). V was cut by 5 bases and J by 3 bases, with 11 bases left in between. The CDR3 has 13 amino acids.

The chain joins TRBV28 to TRBJ2-3; TRBD2 matches at 9 bases. The CDR3 has 16 residues. Germline V gives CDR1 MDHEN, CDR2 SYDVKM. Unmatched junction bases numbered 13, after V lost 6 bases and J lost 6 bases. The chain's CDR3 is CASRETTAGGYDTQYF. CDR3 DNA sequence: TGTGCCAGCAGAGAGACTACGGCGGGAGGGTACGATACGCAGTATTTT.

This clonotype was observed a handful of times. The chain couples TRBV5-1 to TRBJ2-1; D possibly corresponds to TRBD1 (6 bases). Germline loops: CDR1 SGHRS, CDR2 YFSETQ. The V end lost 0 bases, the J end lost 6 bases, and 16 bases lay between the germline ends. The CDR3 has 16 amino acids. CDR3 sequence (DNA): TGCGCCAGCAGCTTGGTAGGACAGTTTGGTATCAATGAGCAGTTCTTC. This codes for CASSLVGQFGINEQFF. The entire variable domain, with the rest obtained from reference TRBV5-1 and TRBJ2-1, is as follows: KAGVTQTPRYLIKTRGQQVTLSCSPISGHRSVSWYQQTPGQGLQFLFEYFSETQRNKGNFPGRFSGRQFSNSRSEMNVSTLELGDSALYLCASSLVGQFGINEQFFGPGTRLTVL.

This clonotype showed up just a few times. CDR3 sequence reads: CSARSNDYGYTF. CDR3 nucleotides: TGCAGTGCTAGGAGTAACGACTATGGCTACACCTTC. The J gene is TRBJ1-2, the V gene TRBV20-1; D ambiguous. The CDR3 spans 12 residues. V was cut by 3 bases and J by 3 bases, with 8 bases left in between. Germline V gene sequence: CDR1 DFQATT, CDR2 SNEGSKA (reference sequence).

In this sample, this clonotype turned up a few times. The chain combines TRBV11-2 with TRBJ1-2; tentatively, D is TRBD1 (5 bases). Deletions cut 4 bases from V and 6 bases from J, with 27 bases between. Germline lookup yields CDR1 SGHAT and CDR2 FQNNGV. This CDR3 has 18 amino acids. The CDR3 loop is CASSSGTSTFMGSNGYTF. The CDR3 bases are TGTGCCAGCAGCTCAGGGACTAGCACCTTTATGGGGAGTAATGGCTACACCTTC. Supplemented by reference TRBV11-2 and TRBJ1-2, the full variable domain reads EAGVAQSPRYKIIEKRQSVAFWCNPISGHATLYWYQQILGQGPKLLIQFQNNGVVDDSQLPKDRFSAERLKGVDSTLKIQPAKLEDSAVYLCASSSGTSTFMGSNGYTFGSGTRLTVV.

This clonotype was observed a single time. This chain connects TRBV7-2 to TRBJ2-2; perhaps TRBD1 as D (6 bases). This CDR3 spans 14 amino acids. V lost 4 bases to trimming and J lost 5 bases, with 11 bases between them. CDR1 is SGHTA and CDR2 is FQGNSA in the germline V gene. The CDR3: CASSSQGITGELFF. CDR3 nucleotide sequence: TGTGCCAGCAGCTCCCAGGGGATTACCGGGGAGCTGTTTTTT.

This clonotype was picked up a small number of times. The chain carries TRBV7-2 and TRBJ2-7; 10 bases are a match to TRBD1. This CDR3 comprises 16 residues. V dropped 4 bases and J dropped 2; count of bases not matched to a gene: 8. In germline, CDR1 is SGHTA, CDR2 FQGNSA. The CDR3 spells CASSYSTGGAPYEQYF. The DNA of the CDR3 is TGTGCCAGCAGCTATTCGACAGGGGGCGCTCCCTACGAGCAGTACTTC.

This rearrangement joins TRBV7-2 to TRBJ1-1; perhaps TRBD1 as D (5 bases). This CDR3 comprises 14 residues. With 2 bases removed from V and 4 bases from J, the gap between germline ends came to 11 bases. Germline V lookup: CDR1 SGHTA, CDR2 FQGNSA. The CDR3 bases are TGTGCCAGCAGCTTACAACGGGGGGTCACTGAAGCTTTCTTT. It translates to CASSLQRGVTEAFF.

This clonotype was recorded a few times. The chain's CDR3 is CASSQEDRGRLEAFF. In DNA form, the CDR3 reads TGCGCCAGCAGCCAAGAAGACAGGGGTAGGCTTGAAGCTTTCTTT. The chain recombines TRBV4-3 with TRBJ1-1; TRBD1 matches 8 bases. This CDR3 comprises 15 residues. V shed 0 bases, J shed 7 bases, and the junction held 7 bases outside the gene matches. The V gene's germline CDR1 is LGHNA and CDR2 YSLEER.

This clonotype was detected many times. The chain carries TRBV10-3 and TRBJ2-6; perhaps TRBD2 as D (6 bases). Germline-derived CDR1 and CDR2 are ENHRY and SYGVKD. The V gene lost 0 bases and the J gene lost 0 bases, with 15 bases spanning the gap. This CDR3 region has 19 residues. CDR3 nucleotides: TGTGCCATCAGTGAGTCCGGGAGAGGGACCAGCTCTGGGGCCAACGTCCTGACTTTC. This encodes CAISESGRGTSSGANVLTF.